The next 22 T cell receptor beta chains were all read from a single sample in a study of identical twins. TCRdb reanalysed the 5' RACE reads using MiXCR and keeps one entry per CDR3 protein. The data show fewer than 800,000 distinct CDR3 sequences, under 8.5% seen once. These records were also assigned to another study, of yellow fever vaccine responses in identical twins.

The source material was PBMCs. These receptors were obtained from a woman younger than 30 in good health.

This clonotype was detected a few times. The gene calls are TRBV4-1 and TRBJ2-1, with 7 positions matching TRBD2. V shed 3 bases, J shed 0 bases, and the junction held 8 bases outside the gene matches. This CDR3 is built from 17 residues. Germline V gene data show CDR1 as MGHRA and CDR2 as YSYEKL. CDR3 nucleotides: TGCGCCAGCAGCCATAGTCTCGCGGGGGACTCCTACAATGAGCAGTTCTTC. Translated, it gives CASSHSLAGDSYNEQFF.

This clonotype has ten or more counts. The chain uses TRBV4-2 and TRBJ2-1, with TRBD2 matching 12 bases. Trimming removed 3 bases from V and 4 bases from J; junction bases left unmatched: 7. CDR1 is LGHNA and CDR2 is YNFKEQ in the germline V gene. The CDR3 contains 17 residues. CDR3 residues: CASSQELAGGRYNEQFF. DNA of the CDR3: TGTGCCAGCAGCCAGGAACTAGCGGGGGGAAGGTACAATGAGCAGTTCTTC.

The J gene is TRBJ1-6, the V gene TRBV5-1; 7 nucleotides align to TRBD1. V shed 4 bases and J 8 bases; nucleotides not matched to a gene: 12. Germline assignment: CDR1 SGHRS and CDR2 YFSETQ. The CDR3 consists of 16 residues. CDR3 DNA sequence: TGCGCCAGCAGCGGAGGCGGGACAGCCAGCGATTCACCCCTCCACTTT. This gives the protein CASSGGGTASDSPLHF.

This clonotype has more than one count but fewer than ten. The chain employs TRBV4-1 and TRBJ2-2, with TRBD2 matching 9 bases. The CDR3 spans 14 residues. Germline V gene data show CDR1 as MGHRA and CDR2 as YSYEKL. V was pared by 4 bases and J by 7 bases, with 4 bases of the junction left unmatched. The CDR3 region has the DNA TGCGCCAGCAGCCTTAGCGGGGGAGGCGGGGAGCTGTTTTTT. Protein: CASSLSGGGGELFF.

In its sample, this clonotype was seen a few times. CDR3 coding DNA: TGTGCCAGCAGTTTCGAGGCGAACACTGAAGCTTTCTTT. It translates to CASSFEANTEAFF. This chain uses TRBV12-3 or TRBV12-4 with TRBJ1-1; D is uncertain. Between the trimmed V and J ends, which lost 3 bases and 1 base, there was a span of 6 bases. The CDR3 is 13 residues long.

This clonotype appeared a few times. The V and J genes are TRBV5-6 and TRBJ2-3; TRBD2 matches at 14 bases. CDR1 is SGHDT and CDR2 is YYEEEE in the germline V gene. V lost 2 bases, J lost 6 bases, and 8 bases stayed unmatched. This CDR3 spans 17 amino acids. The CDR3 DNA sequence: TGTGCCAGCAGCTTTATTTCTGGACTAGCGGGAGGCGATACGCAGTATTTT. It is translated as CASSFISGLAGGDTQYF.

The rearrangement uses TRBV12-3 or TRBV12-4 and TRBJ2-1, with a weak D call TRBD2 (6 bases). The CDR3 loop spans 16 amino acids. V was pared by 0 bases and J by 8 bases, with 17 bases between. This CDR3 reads CASSLASGLYNDEQFF. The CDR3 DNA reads TGTGCCAGCAGTTTAGCCTCGGGACTGTATAACGATGAGCAGTTCTTC.

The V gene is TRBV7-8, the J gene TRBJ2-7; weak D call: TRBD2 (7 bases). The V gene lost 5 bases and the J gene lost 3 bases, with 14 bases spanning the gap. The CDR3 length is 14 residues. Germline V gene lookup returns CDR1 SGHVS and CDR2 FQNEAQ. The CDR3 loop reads CASSIRGGGYEQYF. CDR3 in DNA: TGTGCCAGCAGCATCCGGGGAGGGGGCTACGAGCAGTACTTC.

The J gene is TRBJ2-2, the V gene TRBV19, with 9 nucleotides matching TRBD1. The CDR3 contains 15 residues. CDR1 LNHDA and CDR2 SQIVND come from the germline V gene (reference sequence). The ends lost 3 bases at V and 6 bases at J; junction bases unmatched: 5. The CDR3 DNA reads TGTGCCAGTAGTATCGACAGGGGGTATTCCGGGGAGCTGTTTTTT. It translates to CASSIDRGYSGELFF.

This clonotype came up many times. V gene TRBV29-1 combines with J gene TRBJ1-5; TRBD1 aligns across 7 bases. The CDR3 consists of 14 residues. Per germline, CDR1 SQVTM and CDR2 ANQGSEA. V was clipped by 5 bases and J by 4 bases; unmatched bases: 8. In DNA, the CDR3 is TGCAGCGTTAGCTCCGGGACAGATAATCAGCCCCAGCATTTT. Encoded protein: CSVSSGTDNQPQHF.

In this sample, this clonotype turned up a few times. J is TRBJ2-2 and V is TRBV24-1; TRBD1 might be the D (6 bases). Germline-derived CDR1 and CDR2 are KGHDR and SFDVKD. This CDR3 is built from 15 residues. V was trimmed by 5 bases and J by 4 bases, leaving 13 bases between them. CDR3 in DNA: TGTGCCACCAGTGGCGTACAGGGTTCCACCGGGGAGCTGTTTTTT. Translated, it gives CATSGVQGSTGELFF.

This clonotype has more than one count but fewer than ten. CDR3 DNA sequence: TGCAGCGTTGAAGCGCCGGATAGCTCCTACGAGCAGTACTTC. The encoded protein is CSVEAPDSSYEQYF. The rearrangement joins TRBV29-1 to TRBJ2-7; D uncertain. In germline, CDR1 is SQVTM, CDR2 ANQGSEA. Deletions cut 1 base from V and 0 bases from J, with 10 bases between. The CDR3 is 14 residues long.

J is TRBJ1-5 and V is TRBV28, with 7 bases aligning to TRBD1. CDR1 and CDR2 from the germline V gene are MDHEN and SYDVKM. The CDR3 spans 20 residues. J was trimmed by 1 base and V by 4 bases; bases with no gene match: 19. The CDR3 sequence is CASSSYSTGTWERSNQPQHF. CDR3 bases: TGTGCCAGCAGTTCCTACTCGACAGGGACGTGGGAAAGAAGCAATCAGCCCCAGCATTTT. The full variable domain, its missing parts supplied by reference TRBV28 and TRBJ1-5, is DVKVTQSSRYLVKRTGEKVFLECVQDMDHENMFWYRQDPGLGLRLIYFSYDVKMKEKGDIPEGYSVSREKKERFSLILESASTNQTSMYLCASSSYSTGTWERSNQPQHFGDGTRLSIL.

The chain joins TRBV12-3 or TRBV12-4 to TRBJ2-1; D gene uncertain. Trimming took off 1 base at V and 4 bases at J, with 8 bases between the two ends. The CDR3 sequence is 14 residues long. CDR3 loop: CASSLVDTYNEQFF. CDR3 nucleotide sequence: TGTGCCAGCAGTTTAGTTGACACGTACAATGAGCAGTTCTTC.

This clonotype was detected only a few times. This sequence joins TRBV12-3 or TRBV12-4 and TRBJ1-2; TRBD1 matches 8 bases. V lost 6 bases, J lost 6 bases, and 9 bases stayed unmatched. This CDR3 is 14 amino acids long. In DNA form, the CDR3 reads TGTGCCAGCAGCCAACAGGGGGGATTGGATGGCTACACCTTC. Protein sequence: CASSQQGGLDGYTF.

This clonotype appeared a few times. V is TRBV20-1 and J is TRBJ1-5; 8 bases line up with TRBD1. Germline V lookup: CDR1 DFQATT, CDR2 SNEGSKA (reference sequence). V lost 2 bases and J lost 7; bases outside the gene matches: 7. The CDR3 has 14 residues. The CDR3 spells CSARKQGVRQPQHF. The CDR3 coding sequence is TGCAGTGCTAGAAAACAGGGGGTGCGGCAGCCCCAGCATTTT.

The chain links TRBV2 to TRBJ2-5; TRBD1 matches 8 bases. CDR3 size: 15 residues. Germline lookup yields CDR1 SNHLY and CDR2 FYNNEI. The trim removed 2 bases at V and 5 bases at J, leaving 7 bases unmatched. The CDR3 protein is CASSEPGQGWETQYF. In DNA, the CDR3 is TGTGCCAGCAGTGAACCCGGACAGGGCTGGGAGACCCAGTACTTC.

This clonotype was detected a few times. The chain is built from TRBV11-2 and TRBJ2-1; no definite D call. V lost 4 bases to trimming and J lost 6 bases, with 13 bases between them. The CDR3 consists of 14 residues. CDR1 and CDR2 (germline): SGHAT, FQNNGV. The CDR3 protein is CASSSPGPRNEQFF. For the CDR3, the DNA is TGTGCCAGCAGCTCTCCGGGCCCACGCAATGAGCAGTTCTTC.

The CDR3 protein is CASSLGWGKNIQYF. CDR3 nucleotide sequence: TGTGCCAGCAGTTTAGGTTGGGGCAAAAACATTCAGTACTTC. This rearrangement joins TRBV27 to TRBJ2-4; D not resolved. V lost 2 bases and J 3 bases, leaving 8 bases between the germline ends. The CDR3 is 14 residues long. CDR1 and CDR2 (germline): MNHEY, SMNVEV (reference sequence).

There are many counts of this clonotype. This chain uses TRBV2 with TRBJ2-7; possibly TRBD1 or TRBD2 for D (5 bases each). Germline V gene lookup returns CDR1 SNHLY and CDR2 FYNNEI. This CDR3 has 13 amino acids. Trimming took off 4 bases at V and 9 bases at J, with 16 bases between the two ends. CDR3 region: CASSVTARDPQYF. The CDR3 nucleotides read TGTGCCAGCAGTGTAACCGCTAGGGACCCGCAGTACTTC.

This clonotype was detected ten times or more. CDR3 region: CATSEGAGDTDTQYF. The DNA for the CDR3 is TGTGCCACCAGTGAGGGCGCGGGGGACACAGATACGCAGTATTTT. This chain links TRBV24-1 with TRBJ2-3, with 7 bases fitting TRBD2. The CDR3 runs to 15 residues. Germline assignment: CDR1 KGHDR and CDR2 SFDVKD. Trimming at V came to 4 bases and at J to 2 bases, leaving 5 bases not matched to a gene.

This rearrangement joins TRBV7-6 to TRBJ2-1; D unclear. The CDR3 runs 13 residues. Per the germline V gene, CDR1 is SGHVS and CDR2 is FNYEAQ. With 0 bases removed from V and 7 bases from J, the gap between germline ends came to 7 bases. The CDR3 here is CASSLALTNEQFF. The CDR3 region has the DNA TGTGCCAGCAGCTTAGCGCTCACTAATGAGCAGTTCTTC.